This T cell receptor (beta chain) derives from a study of patients and donors after allogeneic stem cell transplantation. One entry per CDR3 protein results from TCRdb running MiXCR on the RT-PCR reads. The table shows about a million distinct CDR3 sequences, with approximately 19% occurring only once. Germline CDR1 is MNHEY and CDR2 is SVGAGI. This CDR3 has 13 amino acids. V lost 4 bases to trimming and J lost 6 bases, with 12 bases between them. Sequencing was carried out using blood, either unsorted or a sorted T cell fraction (not recorded which). The chain uses TRBV6-5 and TRBJ1-1; possibly TRBD1 for D (5 bases). This sequence was found in a human donor who was either an allogeneic HSCT recipient or a stem cell or donor lymphocyte infusion donor (not recorded which). It is not recorded whose cells these are; they may come from a transplant donor. CDR3 sequence reads: CASSSGSRSEAFF. The DNA of the CDR3 is TGTGCCAGCAGTTCAGGGAGTCGGTCTGAAGCTTTCTTT.